The 26 T cell receptor beta chains below were found in one sample sequenced in a study of CD8 T cells in Susac syndrome. The RNA input was roughly 0.45 to 1 ug, and it was reverse transcribed with random hexamers. MiXCR was run by TCRdb on the immunoSEQ multiplex PCR reads, yielding one entry per CDR3 protein. Of 130,000 to 150,000 distinct CDR3 sequences detected, roughly 94% appear once; the ten largest clones hold over 0.25%. Input material: CD8+ T cells from PBMCs. The receptors come from a human donor in good health.

CDR3 nucleotide sequence: TGTGCCACCAGCGGTGGACTAGCGCCCTCCTACAATGAGCAGTTCTTC. Translation: CATSGGLAPSYNEQFF. This chain joins TRBV15 and TRBJ2-1; 9 positions match TRBD2. Germline V gene sequence: CDR1 LNHNV, CDR2 YYDKDF (reference sequence). The V gene end was trimmed by 5 bases and the J gene end by 0 bases; junction bases not matched to a gene: 5. The CDR3 extends over 16 amino acids.

The V gene is TRBV29-1, the J gene TRBJ2-1, with D perhaps TRBD1 (5 bases). V was shortened by 6 bases and J by 5 bases, with 14 bases between the two germline ends. Germline lookup yields CDR1 SQVTM and CDR2 ANQGSEA. CDR3 length: 13 amino acids. As DNA, the CDR3 is TGCAGCGTCACAGGCCGGCCCGACAATGAGCAGTTCTTC. It yields the protein CSVTGRPDNEQFF.

This clonotype was seen just once. The chain employs TRBV27 and TRBJ2-1; D gene ambiguous. Germline V gives CDR1 MNHEY, CDR2 SMNVEV (reference sequence). The germline V and J ends were trimmed by 2 bases and 6 bases, with 14 bases remaining between them. The CDR3 runs to 15 residues. In DNA, the CDR3 is TGTGCCAGCAGTTTAGCAGCGCCTATGCTCAATGAGCAGTTCTTC. Its translation: CASSLAAPMLNEQFF.

The CDR3 region has the DNA TGTGCCAGCAGCCAAGGGGGTAGCGGGTGGTACCAAGAGACCCAGTACTTC. It translates to CASSQGGSGWYQETQYF. This rearrangement joins TRBV3-1 to TRBJ2-5, with TRBD2 matching over 7 bases. The CDR3 length is 17 residues. Germline values: CDR1 LGHDT, CDR2 YNNKEL (reference sequence). Trimming took 1 base from V and 0 from J; bases not matched to a gene: 8.

The CDR3 protein is CSASEEHPGELFF. The CDR3 DNA is TGCAGTGCTAGCGAAGAACACCCCGGGGAGCTGTTTTTT. The V gene is TRBV20-1, the J gene TRBJ2-2; D gene ambiguous. The V gene's germline CDR1 is DFQATT and CDR2 SNEGSKA (reference sequence). The CDR3 sequence is 13 residues long. Trimming shortened V by 3 bases and J by 6 bases, and 11 bases separated the two germline ends.

The chain couples TRBV15 to TRBJ2-5, with 10 nucleotides matching TRBD2. The CDR3 runs to 15 residues. CDR1 LNHNV and CDR2 YYDKDF come from the germline V gene (reference sequence). V lost 6 bases to trimming and J lost 2 bases; unmatched junction nucleotides: 6. CDR3 sequence (DNA): TGTGCCACCAGGGGAGGACTAGCGGATCAAGAGACCCAGTACTTC. The encoded protein is CATRGGLADQETQYF.

V usage is TRBV27 and J usage is TRBJ1-5; D is ambiguous. Germline V gives CDR1 MNHEY, CDR2 SMNVEV (reference sequence). Trimming left V 3 bases short and J 4 bases short, with 7 bases between. The CDR3 loop spans 13 amino acids. The CDR3 sequence: CASSFFRNQPQHF. As DNA, the CDR3 is TGTGCCAGCAGTTTTTTCCGGAATCAGCCCCAGCATTTT.

This sequence joins TRBV13 and TRBJ2-1, with D possibly being TRBD2 (6 bases). Deletions cut 5 bases from V and 2 bases from J, with 16 bases between. This CDR3 has 16 residues. From germline, CDR1 is PRHDT and CDR2 FYEKMQ (reference sequence). The CDR3 DNA follows: TGTGCCAGCAGCCGAGAGGGCGCGGGACCCTACAATGAGCAGTTCTTC. It translates to CASSREGAGPYNEQFF.

The V call is TRBV20-1, the J call TRBJ2-7; D not resolved. CDR1 is DFQATT, CDR2 SNEGSKA, per germline (reference sequence). This CDR3 has 16 residues. Trimming stripped 0 bases from V and 3 bases from J, with 18 bases between. The CDR3 bases are TGCAGTGCTAGAGACCTGGAGAGGTACGAACTCTACGAGCAGTACTTC. Translated: CSARDLERYELYEQYF.

J is TRBJ2-6 and V is TRBV19, with D possibly being TRBD1 (5 bases). The V gene's germline CDR1 is LNHDA and CDR2 SQIVND (reference sequence). This CDR3 has 17 residues. Trimming took 8 bases from V and 0 from J, leaving 17 bases between them. The CDR3 here is CASHTGHLYSGANVLTF. CDR3 coding DNA: TGTGCCAGTCATACAGGACACCTATACTCTGGGGCCAACGTCCTGACTTTC.

J is TRBJ2-1 and V is TRBV15; D is possibly TRBD1 (5 bases). Germline CDR1 reads LNHNV; CDR2 reads YYDKDF (reference sequence). The CDR3 runs 15 residues. The V gene lost 3 bases and the J gene lost 7 bases, with 16 bases spanning the gap. CDR3 region: CATSSFPVQGNEQFF. In DNA, the CDR3 is TGTGCCACCAGCAGTTTTCCTGTCCAGGGAAATGAGCAGTTCTTC.

The chain couples TRBV28 to TRBJ2-7; perhaps TRBD2 as D (5 bases). The germline V gene has CDR1 MDHEN and CDR2 SYDVKM. The V end lost 4 bases, the J end lost 3 bases, and 16 bases lay between the germline ends. CDR3 length: 15 amino acids. The DNA of the CDR3 is TGTGCCAGCAGTTCCACCGTCGGGATCTACTACGAGCAGTACTTC. Translated: CASSSTVGIYYEQYF.

V is TRBV29-1 and J is TRBJ2-1; no firm D call. Germline values: CDR1 SQVTM, CDR2 ANQGSEA. The CDR3 consists of 10 residues. The ends were cut back, 7 bases at V and 5 bases at J, with 6 bases in the middle. The CDR3: CSGLNNEQFF. The CDR3 DNA follows: TGCAGCGGACTCAACAATGAGCAGTTCTTC.

J is TRBJ1-1 and V is TRBV19; D call uncertain. This CDR3 comprises 10 residues. The germline V gene has CDR1 LNHDA and CDR2 SQIVND (reference sequence). With 4 bases removed from V and 5 bases from J, the gap between germline ends came to 2 bases. The CDR3 bases are TGTGCCAGTAGTACAACTGAAGCTTTCTTT. This encodes CASSTTEAFF.

The chain combines TRBV13 with TRBJ2-5, with D perhaps TRBD2 (7 bases). Germline V gene sequence: CDR1 PRHDT, CDR2 FYEKMQ (reference sequence). The CDR3 contains 16 residues. V was clipped by 8 bases and J by 5 bases, with 24 bases between them. The CDR3 sequence: CASFQQGRLAMETQYF. CDR3 nucleotide sequence: TGTGCCAGCTTTCAGCAGGGGAGACTAGCTATGGAGACCCAGTACTTC.

The genes are TRBV27 and TRBJ2-1; 11 nucleotides agree with TRBD2. CDR3 length: 16 residues. Germline CDR1 and CDR2: MNHEY and SMNVEV (reference sequence). The trim removed 5 bases at V and 7 bases at J, leaving 10 bases unmatched. CDR3 nucleotides: TGTGCCAGCAGTCCCCCGGTAGCGGGAGGGAGGAATGAGCAGTTCTTC. It codes for CASSPPVAGGRNEQFF.

V gene TRBV7-9 combines with J gene TRBJ2-7, with 7 bases identical to TRBD2. V gave up 0 bases and J gave up 0 bases; unmatched junction bases: 5. There are 16 residues in the CDR3. Germline V gene lookup returns CDR1 SEHNR and CDR2 FQNEAQ (reference sequence). The CDR3 is CASSLALAGDSYEQYF. The CDR3 DNA is TGTGCCAGCAGCTTAGCGCTCGCGGGAGACTCCTACGAGCAGTACTTC.

J is TRBJ2-3 and V is TRBV12-3 or TRBV12-4, with D possibly matching TRBD1 (5 bases). The length of the CDR3 is 14 residues. Trimming cost V 2 bases and J 0 bases, with 6 bases left between them. The CDR3 DNA reads as TGTGCCAGCAGTTTAAGGGGAAGCACAGATACGCAGTATTTT. Its translation is CASSLRGSTDTQYF.

This clonotype was counted a few times. The chain has TRBV9 and TRBJ1-2; unclear D gene. V was clipped by 5 bases and J by 4 bases, with 3 bases between them. This CDR3 has 10 residues. Per the germline V gene, CDR1 is SGDLS and CDR2 is YYNGEE. For the CDR3, the DNA is TGTGCCAGCAGTGGCTATGGCTACACCTTC. This translates into CASSGYGYTF.

The V and J genes are TRBV6-5 and TRBJ2-7; 8 bases are a match to TRBD1. Germline V CDR1 and CDR2: MNHEY, SVGAGI. The length of the CDR3 is 11 residues. V gave up 7 bases and J gave up 7 bases; unmatched junction bases: 3. CDR3 DNA sequence: TGTGCCAGCAAGACAGGGGAAGAGCAGTACTTC. Encoded protein: CASKTGEEQYF.

The chain has TRBV29-1 and TRBJ2-7, with D uncertain. Germline lookup yields CDR1 SQVTM and CDR2 ANQGSEA. The CDR3 loop spans 15 amino acids. Trimming took 0 bases from V and 1 from J, leaving 13 bases between them. CDR3 in amino acids: CSVEDLREESYEQYF. The DNA of the CDR3 is TGCAGCGTTGAAGATCTTCGAGAGGAATCCTACGAGCAGTACTTC.

This clonotype has only a few counts. The CDR3 DNA sequence: TGTGCCAGCAGTTCGGGACAGGGGAACACCGGGGAGCTGTTTTTT. Its protein is CASSSGQGNTGELFF. This chain uses TRBV6-5 with TRBJ2-2, with 9 bases lining up with TRBD1. Trimming took 4 bases from V and 1 from J; bases not matched to a gene: 1. Germline assignment: CDR1 MNHEY and CDR2 SVGAGI. CDR3 size: 15 residues.

This clonotype was detected once. The V and J genes are TRBV7-9 and TRBJ2-7; 8 bases agree with TRBD2. The trim removed 5 bases at V and 2 bases at J, leaving 5 bases unmatched. Germline CDR1 SEHNR, CDR2 FQNEAQ (reference sequence). The CDR3 covers 14 residues. The DNA for the CDR3 is TGTGCCAGCAGCCAGGGACTAGAAGCCTACGAGCAGTACTTC. It translates to CASSQGLEAYEQYF.

The gene calls are TRBV29-1 and TRBJ2-5; 8 bases map to TRBD1. CDR1 and CDR2 (germline): SQVTM, ANQGSEA. The CDR3 spans 17 residues. The J segment lost 5 bases and the V segment lost 0 bases, leaving 14 bases of the junction unmatched. Written as DNA, the CDR3 is TGCAGCGTTGAAGAACGTGGACAGGGATACCTCCCCGAGACCCAGTACTTC. Amino acids: CSVEERGQGYLPETQYF.

The rearrangement joins TRBV27 to TRBJ2-7; 12 bases line up with TRBD2. The J segment lost 3 bases and the V segment lost 10 bases, leaving 7 bases of the junction unmatched. CDR3 length equals 14 residues. Germline V gives CDR1 MNHEY, CDR2 SMNVEV (reference sequence). The CDR3 DNA sequence: TGTGCCATCCCTAGCGGGAGGGCCTTCTACGAGCAGTACTTC. This translates into CAIPSGRAFYEQYF.

The rearrangement uses TRBV30 and TRBJ2-7; unclear D gene. In germline, CDR1 is GTSNPN, CDR2 SVGIG (reference sequence). The CDR3 runs 14 residues. V was cut by 0 bases and J by 0 bases, with 9 bases left in between. The CDR3 spells CAWSVRGTSYEQYF. CDR3 DNA: TGTGCCTGGAGTGTACGAGGAACCTCCTACGAGCAGTACTTC.